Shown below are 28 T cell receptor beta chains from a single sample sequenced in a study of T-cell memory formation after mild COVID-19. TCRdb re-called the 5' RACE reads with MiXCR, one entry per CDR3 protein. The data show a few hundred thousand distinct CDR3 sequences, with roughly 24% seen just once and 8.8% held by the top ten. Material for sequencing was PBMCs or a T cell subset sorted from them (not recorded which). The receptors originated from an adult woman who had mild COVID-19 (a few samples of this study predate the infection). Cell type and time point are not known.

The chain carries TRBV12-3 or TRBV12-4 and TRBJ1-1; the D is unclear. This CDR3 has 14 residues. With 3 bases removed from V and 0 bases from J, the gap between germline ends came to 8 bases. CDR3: CASSFPGMNTEAFF. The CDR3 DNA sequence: TGTGCCAGCAGTTTTCCGGGGATGAACACTGAAGCTTTCTTT.

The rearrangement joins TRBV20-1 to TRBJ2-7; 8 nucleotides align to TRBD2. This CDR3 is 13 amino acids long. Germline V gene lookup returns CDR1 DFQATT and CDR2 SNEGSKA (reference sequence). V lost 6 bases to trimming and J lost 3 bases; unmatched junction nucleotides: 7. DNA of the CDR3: TGCAGTGCACGACTAGCGCGGAACTACGAGCAGTACTTC. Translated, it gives CSARLARNYEQYF.

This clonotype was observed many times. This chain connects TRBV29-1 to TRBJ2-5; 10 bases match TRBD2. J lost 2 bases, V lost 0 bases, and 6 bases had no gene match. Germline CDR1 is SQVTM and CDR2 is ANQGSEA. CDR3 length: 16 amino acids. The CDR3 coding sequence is TGCAGCGTTGAAGATCCTAGCGGGAGCATACAAGAGACCCAGTACTTC. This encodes CSVEDPSGSIQETQYF.

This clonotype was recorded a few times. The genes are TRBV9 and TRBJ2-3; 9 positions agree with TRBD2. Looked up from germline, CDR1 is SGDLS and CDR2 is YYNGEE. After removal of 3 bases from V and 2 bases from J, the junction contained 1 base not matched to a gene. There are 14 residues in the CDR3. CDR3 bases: TGTGCCAGCAGCGAGCGGGGGGACACAGATACGCAGTATTTT. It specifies CASSERGDTDTQYF. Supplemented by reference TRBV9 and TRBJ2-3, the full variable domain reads DSGVTQTPKHLITATGQRVTLRCSPRSGDLSVYWYQQSLDQGLQFLIQYYNGEERAKGNILERFSAQQFPDLHSELNLSSLELGDSALYFCASSERGDTDTQYFGPGTRLTVL.

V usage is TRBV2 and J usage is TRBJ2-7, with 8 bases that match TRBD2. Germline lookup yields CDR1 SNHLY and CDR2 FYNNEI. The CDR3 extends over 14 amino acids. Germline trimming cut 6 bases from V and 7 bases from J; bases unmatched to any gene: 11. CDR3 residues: CASRSAGVLGEQYF. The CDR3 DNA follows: TGTGCCAGCAGATCAGCGGGAGTGTTAGGGGAGCAGTACTTC.

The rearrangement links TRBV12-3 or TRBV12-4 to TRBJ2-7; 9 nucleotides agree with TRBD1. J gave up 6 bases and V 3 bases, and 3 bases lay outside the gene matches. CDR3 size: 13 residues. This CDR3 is CASSFGTGFEQYF. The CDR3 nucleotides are TGTGCCAGCAGTTTCGGGACAGGGTTCGAGCAGTACTTC.

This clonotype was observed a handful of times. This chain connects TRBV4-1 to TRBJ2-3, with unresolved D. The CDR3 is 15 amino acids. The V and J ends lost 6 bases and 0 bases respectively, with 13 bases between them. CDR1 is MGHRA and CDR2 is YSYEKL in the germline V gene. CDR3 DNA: TGCGCCAGCAGGCCCCAGGAGCTTAGCACAGATACGCAGTATTTT. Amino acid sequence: CASRPQELSTDTQYF.

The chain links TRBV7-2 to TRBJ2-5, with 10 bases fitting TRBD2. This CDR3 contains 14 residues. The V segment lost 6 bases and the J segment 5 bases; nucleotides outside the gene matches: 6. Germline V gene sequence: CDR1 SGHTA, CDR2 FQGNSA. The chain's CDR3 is CASSLAGVRETQYF. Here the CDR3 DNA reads TGTGCCAGCAGTCTAGCGGGAGTTCGTGAGACCCAGTACTTC.

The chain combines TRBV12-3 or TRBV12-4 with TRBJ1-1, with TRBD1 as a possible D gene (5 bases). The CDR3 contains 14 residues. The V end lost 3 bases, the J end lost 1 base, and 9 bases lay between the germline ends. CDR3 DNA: TGTGCCAGCAGTTTTGGGGGTCCGAACACTGAAGCTTTCTTT. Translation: CASSFGGPNTEAFF.

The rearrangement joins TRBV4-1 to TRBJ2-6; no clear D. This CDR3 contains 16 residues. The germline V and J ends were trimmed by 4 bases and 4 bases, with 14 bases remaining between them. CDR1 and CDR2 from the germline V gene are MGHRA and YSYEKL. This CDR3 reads CASSLPARNGANVLTF. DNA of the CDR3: TGCGCCAGCAGCCTTCCCGCCCGGAACGGGGCCAACGTCCTGACTTTC.

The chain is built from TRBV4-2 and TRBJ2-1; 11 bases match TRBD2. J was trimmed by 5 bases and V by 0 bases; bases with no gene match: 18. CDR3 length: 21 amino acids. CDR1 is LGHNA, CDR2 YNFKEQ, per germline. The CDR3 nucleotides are TGTGCCAGCAGCCAAGATGGGGGCAGCATTAGCGGGAGGGTCCCTAACAATGAGCAGTTCTTC. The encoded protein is CASSQDGGSISGRVPNNEQFF.

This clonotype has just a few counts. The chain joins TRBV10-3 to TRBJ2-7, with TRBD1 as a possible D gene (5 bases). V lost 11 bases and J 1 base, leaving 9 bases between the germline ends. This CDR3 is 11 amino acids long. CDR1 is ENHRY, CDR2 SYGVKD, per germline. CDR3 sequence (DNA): TGTGCCGTTGGACATTCCTACGAGCAGTACTTC. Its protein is CAVGHSYEQYF.

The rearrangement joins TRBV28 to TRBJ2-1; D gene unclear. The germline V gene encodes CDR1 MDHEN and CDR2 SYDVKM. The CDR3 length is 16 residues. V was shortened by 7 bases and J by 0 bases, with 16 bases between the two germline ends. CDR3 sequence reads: CASIPKREYSYNEQFF. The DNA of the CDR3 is TGTGCCAGCATCCCTAAAAGAGAGTACTCCTACAATGAGCAGTTCTTC.

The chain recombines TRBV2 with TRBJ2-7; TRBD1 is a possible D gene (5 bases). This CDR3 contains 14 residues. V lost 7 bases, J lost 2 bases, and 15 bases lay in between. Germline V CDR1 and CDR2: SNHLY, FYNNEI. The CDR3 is CASIEQGRTYEQYF. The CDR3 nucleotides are TGTGCCAGCATTGAGCAGGGAAGGACCTACGAGCAGTACTTC.

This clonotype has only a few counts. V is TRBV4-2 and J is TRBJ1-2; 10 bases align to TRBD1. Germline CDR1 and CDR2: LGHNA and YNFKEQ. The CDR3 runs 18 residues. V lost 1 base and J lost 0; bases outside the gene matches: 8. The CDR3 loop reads CASSQGVPGTGANYGYTF. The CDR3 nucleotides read TGTGCCAGCAGCCAAGGAGTACCCGGGACAGGGGCTAACTATGGCTACACCTTC.

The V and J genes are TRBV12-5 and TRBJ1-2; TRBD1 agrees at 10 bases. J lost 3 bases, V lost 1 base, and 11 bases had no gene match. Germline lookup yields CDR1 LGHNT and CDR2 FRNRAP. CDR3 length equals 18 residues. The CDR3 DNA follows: TGTGCTAGTGGTTTGGCCTCCGGGACAGGGGCCTCTGACTATGGCTACACCTTC. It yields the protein CASGLASGTGASDYGYTF.

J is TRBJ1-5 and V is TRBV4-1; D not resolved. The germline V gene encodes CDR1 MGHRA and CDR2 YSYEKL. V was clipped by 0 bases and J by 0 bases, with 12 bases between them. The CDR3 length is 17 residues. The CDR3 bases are TGCGCCAGCAGCCAAGATCGGGCAGGCGATAGCAATCAGCCCCAGCATTTT. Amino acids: CASSQDRAGDSNQPQHF.

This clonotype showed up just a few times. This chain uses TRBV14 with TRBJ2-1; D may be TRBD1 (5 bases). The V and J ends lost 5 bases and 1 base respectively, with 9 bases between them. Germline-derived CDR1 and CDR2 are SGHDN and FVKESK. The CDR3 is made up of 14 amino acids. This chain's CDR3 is CASSTRQSYNEQFF. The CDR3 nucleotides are TGTGCCAGCAGCACCCGACAGTCCTACAATGAGCAGTTCTTC.

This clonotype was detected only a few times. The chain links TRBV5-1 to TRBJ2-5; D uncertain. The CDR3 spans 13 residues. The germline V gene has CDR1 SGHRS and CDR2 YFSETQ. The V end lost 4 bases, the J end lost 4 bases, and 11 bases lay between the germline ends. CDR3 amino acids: CASSRSWRETQYF. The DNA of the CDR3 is TGCGCCAGCAGCCGTTCGTGGAGAGAGACCCAGTACTTC.

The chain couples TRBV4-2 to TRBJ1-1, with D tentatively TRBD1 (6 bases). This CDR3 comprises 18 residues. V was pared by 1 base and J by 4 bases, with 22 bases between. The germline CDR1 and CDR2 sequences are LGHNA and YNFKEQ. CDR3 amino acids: CASSQVFPLIQGGTEAFF. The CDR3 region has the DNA TGTGCCAGCAGCCAAGTTTTCCCCCTCATACAGGGTGGCACTGAAGCTTTCTTT.

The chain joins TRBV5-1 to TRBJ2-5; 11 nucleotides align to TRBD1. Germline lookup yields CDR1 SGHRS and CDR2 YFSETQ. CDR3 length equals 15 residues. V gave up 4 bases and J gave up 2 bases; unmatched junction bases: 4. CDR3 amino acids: CASSTGTGGQETQYF. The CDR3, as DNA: TGCGCCAGCAGCACGGGGACAGGGGGACAAGAGACCCAGTACTTC.

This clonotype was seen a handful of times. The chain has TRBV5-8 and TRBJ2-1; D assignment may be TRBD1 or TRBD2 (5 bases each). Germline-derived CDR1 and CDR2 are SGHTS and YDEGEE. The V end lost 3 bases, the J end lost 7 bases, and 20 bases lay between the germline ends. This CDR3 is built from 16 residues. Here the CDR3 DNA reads TGTGCCAGCAGCTCTAGCTGGGGCGTGGGAATTAATGAGCAGTTCTTC. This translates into CASSSSWGVGINEQFF.

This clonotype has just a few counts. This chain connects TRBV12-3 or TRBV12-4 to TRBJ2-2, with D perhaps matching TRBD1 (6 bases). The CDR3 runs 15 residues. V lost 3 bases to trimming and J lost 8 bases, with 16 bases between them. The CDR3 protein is CASSFPSGASGELFF. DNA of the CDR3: TGTGCCAGCAGTTTCCCTTCAGGGGCGTCGGGGGAGCTGTTTTTT.

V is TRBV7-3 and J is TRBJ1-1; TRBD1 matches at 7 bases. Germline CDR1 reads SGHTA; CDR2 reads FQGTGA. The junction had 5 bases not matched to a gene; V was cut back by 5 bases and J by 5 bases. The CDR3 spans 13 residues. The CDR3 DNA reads TGTGCCAGCAGCGCCTCGGACAGGACTGAAGCTTTCTTT. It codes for CASSASDRTEAFF.

The CDR3 DNA reads as TGTGCCAGCTCACCCGAGAGAGCGGGAGTTAGAGAGACCCAGTACTTC. It translates to CASSPERAGVRETQYF. This chain uses TRBV18 with TRBJ2-5, with 8 nucleotides matching TRBD2. The CDR3 loop spans 16 amino acids. Germline trimming cut 3 bases from V and 4 bases from J; bases unmatched to any gene: 10. Germline V CDR1 and CDR2: KGHSH, LQKENI.

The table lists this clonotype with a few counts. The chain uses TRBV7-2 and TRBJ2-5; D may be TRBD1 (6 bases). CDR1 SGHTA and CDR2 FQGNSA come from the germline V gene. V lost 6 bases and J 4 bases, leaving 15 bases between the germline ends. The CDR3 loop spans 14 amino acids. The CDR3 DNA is TGTGCCAGCAGGGCAACAGGGTCGGGAGAGACCCAGTACTTC. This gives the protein CASRATGSGETQYF. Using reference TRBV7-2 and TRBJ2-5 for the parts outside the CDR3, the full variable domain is GAGVSQSPSNKVTEKGKDVELRCDPISGHTALYWYRQSLGQGLEFLIYFQGNSAPDKSGLPSDRFSAERTGGSVSTLTIQRTQQEDSAVYLCASRATGSGETQYFGPGTRLLVL.

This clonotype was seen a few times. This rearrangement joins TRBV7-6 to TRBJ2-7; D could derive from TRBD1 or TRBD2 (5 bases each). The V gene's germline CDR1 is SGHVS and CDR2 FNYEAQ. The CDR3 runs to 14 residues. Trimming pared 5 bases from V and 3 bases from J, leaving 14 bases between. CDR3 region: CASSQLGPYYEQYF. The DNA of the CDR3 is TGTGCCAGCAGCCAATTGGGACCTTACTACGAGCAGTACTTC.

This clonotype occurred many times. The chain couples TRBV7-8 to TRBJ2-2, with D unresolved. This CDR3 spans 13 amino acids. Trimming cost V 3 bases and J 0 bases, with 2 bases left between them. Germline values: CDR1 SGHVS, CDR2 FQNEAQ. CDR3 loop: CASSFTNTGELFF. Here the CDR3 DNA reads TGTGCCAGCAGCTTTACGAACACCGGGGAGCTGTTTTTT.